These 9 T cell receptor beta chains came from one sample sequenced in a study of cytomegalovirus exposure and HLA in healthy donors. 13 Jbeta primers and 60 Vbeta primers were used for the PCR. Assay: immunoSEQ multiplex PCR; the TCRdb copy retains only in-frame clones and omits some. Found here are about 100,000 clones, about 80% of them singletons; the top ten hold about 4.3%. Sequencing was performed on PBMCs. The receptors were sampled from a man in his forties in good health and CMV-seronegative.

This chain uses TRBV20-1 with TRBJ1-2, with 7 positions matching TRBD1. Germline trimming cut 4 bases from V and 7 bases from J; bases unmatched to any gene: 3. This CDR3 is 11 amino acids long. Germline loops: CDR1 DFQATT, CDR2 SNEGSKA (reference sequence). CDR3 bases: TGCAGTGCTACACAGGGGTCTGGCTACACCTTC. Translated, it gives CSATQGSGYTF.

CDR3 in amino acids: CASSLENGGGGELFF. The CDR3 bases are TGTGCCAGCAGCTTAGAAAACGGGGGTGGCGGGGAGCTGTTTTTT. The genes are TRBV11-2 and TRBJ2-2; a weak D match, TRBD2 (6 bases). The V end lost 0 bases, the J end lost 7 bases, and 12 bases lay between the germline ends. The CDR3 sequence is 15 residues long. Per germline, CDR1 SGHAT and CDR2 FQNNGV.

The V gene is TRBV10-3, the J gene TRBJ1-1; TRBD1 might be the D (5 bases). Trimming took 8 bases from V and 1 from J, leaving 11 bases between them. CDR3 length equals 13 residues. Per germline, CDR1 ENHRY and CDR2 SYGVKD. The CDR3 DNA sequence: TGTGCCATCCGCGGGACGGAGAACACTGAAGCTTTCTTT. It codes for CAIRGTENTEAFF.

CDR3 bases: TGTGCCAGCAGCACCTTCTTCGGGGGCACTGAAGCTTTCTTT. Translating gives CASSTFFGGTEAFF. The gene calls are TRBV7-4 and TRBJ1-1; possible D gene TRBD1, 5 bases. Trimming left V 5 bases short and J 4 bases short, with 14 bases between. The CDR3 runs to 14 residues. In germline, CDR1 is SGHVT, CDR2 SQSDAQ.

CDR3: CASSSPGQGEDTQYF. CDR3 in DNA: TGCGCCAGCAGCTCCCCGGGACAGGGAGAAGATACGCAGTATTTT. The chain has TRBV5-1 and TRBJ2-3; 9 nucleotides line up with TRBD1. With V trimmed by 3 bases and J by 5 bases, 7 bases remained unmatched. CDR1 is SGHRS, CDR2 YFSETQ, per germline. The CDR3 totals 15 residues.

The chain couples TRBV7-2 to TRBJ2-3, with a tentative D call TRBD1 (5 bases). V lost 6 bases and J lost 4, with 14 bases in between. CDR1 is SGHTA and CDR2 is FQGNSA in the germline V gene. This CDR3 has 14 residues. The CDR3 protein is CASSWGRASDTQYF. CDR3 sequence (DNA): TGTGCCAGCAGTTGGGGCAGGGCCTCAGATACGCAGTATTTT.

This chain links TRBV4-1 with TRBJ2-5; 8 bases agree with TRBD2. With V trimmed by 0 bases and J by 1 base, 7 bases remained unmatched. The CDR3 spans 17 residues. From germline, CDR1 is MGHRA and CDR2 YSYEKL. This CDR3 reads CASSQDWSGGSQETQYF. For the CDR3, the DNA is TGCGCCAGCAGCCAAGACTGGAGCGGGGGCTCCCAAGAGACCCAGTACTTC.

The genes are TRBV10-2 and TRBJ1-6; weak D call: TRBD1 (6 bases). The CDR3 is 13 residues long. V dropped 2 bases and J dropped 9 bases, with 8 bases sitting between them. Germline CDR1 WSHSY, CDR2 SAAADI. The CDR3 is CASSEQGLSPLHF. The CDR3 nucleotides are TGCGCCAGCAGTGAGCAGGGGCTTTCACCCCTCCACTTT.

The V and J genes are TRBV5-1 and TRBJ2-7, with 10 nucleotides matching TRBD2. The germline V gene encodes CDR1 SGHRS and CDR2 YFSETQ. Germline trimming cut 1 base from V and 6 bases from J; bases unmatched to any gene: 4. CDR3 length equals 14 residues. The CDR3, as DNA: TGCGCCAGCAGCTTGTACGAGCGGGGGGGCGAGCAGTACGTC. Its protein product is CASSLYERGGEQYV.